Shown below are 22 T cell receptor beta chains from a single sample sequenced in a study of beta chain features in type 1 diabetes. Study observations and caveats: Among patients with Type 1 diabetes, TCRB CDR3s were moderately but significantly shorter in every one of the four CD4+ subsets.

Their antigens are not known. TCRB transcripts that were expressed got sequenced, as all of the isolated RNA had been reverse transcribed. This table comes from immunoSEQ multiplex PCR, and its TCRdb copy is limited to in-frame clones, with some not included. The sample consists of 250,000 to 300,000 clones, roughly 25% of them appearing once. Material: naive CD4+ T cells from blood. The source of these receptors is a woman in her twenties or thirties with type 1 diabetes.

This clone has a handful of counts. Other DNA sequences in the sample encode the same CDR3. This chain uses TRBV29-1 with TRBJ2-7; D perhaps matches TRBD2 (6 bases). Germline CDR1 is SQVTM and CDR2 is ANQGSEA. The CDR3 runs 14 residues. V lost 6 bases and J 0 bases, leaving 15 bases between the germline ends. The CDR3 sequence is CSVARDSSSYEQYF. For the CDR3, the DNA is TGCAGCGTCGCCCGGGACTCTAGCTCCTACGAGCAGTACTTC.

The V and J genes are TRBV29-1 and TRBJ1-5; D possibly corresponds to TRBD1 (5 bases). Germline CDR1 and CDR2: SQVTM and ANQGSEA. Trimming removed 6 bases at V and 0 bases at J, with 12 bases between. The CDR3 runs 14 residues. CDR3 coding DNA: TGCAGCGTCCGGACACCTTATAGCAATCAGCCCCAGCATTTT. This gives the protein CSVRTPYSNQPQHF.

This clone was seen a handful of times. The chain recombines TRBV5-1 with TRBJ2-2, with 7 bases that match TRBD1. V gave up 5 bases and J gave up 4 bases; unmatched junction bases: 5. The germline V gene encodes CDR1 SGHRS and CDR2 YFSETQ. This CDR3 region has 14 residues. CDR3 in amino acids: CASRQGPGTGELFF. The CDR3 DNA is TGCGCCAGCAGACAGGGGCCGGGCACCGGGGAGCTGTTTTTT.

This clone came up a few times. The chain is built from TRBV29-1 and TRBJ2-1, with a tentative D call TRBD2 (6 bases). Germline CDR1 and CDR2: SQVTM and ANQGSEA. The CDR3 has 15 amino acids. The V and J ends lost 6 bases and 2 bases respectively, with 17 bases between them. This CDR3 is CSVLPVGGTYNEQFF. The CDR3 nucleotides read TGCAGCGTCCTACCTGTAGGCGGGACCTACAATGAGCAGTTCTTC.

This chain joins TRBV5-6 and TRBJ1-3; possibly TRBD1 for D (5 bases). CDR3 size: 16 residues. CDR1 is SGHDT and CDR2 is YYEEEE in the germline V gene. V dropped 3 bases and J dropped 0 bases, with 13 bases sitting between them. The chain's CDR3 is CASSWPGAASGNTIYF. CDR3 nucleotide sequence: TGTGCCAGCAGCTGGCCTGGGGCAGCCTCTGGAAACACCATATATTTT.

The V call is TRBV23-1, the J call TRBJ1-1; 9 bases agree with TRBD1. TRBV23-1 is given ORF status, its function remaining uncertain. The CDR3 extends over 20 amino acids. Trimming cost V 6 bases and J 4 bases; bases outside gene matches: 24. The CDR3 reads CASRFSGTGLLVGLCTEAFF. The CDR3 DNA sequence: TGCGCCAGCAGATTTTCCGGGACAGGGCTTCTTGTGGGGTTGTGCACTGAAGCTTTCTTT.

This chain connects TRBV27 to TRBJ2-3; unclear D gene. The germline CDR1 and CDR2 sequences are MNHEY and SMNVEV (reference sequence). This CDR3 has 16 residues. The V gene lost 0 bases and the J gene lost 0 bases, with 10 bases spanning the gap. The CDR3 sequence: CASSLSYATSTDTQYF. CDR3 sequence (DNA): TGTGCCAGCAGTTTATCGTATGCCACTAGCACAGATACGCAGTATTTT.

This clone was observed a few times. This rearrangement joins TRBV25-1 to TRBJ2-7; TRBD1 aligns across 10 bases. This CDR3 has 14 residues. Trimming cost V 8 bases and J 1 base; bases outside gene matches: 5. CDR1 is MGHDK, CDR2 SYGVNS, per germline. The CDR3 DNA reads TGTGCCAGCTACGGGACAGGGGATTCCTACGAGCAGTACTTC. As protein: CASYGTGDSYEQYF.

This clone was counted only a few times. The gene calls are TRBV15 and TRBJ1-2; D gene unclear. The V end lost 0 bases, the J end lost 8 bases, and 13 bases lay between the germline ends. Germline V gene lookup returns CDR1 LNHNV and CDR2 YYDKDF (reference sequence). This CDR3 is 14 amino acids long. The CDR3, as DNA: TGTGCCACCAGCAGAGATTACTCAGAGGAAGGCTACACCTTC. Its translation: CATSRDYSEEGYTF.

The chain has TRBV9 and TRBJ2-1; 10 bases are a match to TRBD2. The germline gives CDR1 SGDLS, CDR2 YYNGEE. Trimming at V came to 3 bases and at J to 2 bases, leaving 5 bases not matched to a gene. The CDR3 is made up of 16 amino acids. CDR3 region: CASSARTSGPYNEQFF. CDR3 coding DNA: TGTGCCAGCAGCGCAAGGACTAGCGGACCCTACAATGAGCAGTTCTTC.

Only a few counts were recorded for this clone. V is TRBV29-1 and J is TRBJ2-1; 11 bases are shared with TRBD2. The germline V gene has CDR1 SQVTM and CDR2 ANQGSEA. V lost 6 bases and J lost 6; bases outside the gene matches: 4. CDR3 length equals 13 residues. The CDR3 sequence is CSVTSGTGNEQFF. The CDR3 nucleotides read TGCAGCGTGACTAGCGGGACTGGCAATGAGCAGTTCTTC.

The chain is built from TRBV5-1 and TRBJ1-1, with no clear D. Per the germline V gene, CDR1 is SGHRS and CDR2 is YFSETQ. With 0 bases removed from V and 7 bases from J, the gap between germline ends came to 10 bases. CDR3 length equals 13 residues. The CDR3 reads CASSLEPDGEAFF. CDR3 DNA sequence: TGCGCCAGCAGCTTGGAACCAGATGGTGAAGCTTTCTTT. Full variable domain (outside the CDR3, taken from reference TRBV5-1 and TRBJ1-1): KAGVTQTPRYLIKTRGQQVTLSCSPISGHRSVSWYQQTPGQGLQFLFEYFSETQRNKGNFPGRFSGRQFSNSRSEMNVSTLELGDSALYLCASSLEPDGEAFFGQGTRLTVV.

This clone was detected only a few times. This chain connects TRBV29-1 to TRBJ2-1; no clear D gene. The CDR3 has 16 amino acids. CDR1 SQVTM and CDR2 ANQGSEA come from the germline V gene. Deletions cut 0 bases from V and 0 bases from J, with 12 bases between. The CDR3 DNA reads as TGCAGCGTTGAAGATCTGAGCGCAAGCTCCTACAATGAGCAGTTCTTC. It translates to CSVEDLSASSYNEQFF.

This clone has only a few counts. CDR3 bases: TGCAGCGTGGAATGGCCGGGACAGCAAGAGACCCAGTACTTC. It translates to CSVEWPGQQETQYF. The J gene is TRBJ2-5, the V gene TRBV29-1; TRBD1 matches at 7 bases. CDR3 size: 14 residues. Per germline, CDR1 SQVTM and CDR2 ANQGSEA. The V and J ends lost 6 bases and 2 bases, in that order; junction bases with no gene match: 9.

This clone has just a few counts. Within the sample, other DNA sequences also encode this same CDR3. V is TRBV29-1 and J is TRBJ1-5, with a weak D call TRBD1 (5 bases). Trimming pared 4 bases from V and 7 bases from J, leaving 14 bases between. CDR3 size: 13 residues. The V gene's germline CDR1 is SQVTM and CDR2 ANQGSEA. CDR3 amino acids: CSVGGGSGQPQHF. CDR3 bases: TGCAGCGTTGGTGGGGGGTCGGGGCAGCCCCAGCATTTT.

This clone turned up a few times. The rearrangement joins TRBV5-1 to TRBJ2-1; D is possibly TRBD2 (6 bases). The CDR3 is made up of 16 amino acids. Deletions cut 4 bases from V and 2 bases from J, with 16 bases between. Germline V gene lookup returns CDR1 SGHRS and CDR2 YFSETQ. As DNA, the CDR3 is TGCGCCAGCAGCCCCCGGGGTAGCGGCCCCTACAATGAGCAGTTCTTC. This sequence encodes CASSPRGSGPYNEQFF.

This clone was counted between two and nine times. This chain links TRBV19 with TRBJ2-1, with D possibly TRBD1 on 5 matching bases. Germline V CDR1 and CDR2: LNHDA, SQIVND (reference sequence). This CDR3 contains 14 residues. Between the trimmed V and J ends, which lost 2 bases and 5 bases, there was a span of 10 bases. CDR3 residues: CASSITGANNEQFF. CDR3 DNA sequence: TGTGCCAGTAGTATAACAGGAGCCAACAATGAGCAGTTCTTC.

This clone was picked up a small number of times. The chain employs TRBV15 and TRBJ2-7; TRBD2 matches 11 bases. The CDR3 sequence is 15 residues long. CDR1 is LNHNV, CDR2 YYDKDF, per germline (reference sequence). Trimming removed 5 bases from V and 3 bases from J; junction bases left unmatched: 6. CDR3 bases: TGTGCCACCAGCGTTAGCGGGAGGGCCTACTACGAGCAGTACTTC. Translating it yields CATSVSGRAYYEQYF.

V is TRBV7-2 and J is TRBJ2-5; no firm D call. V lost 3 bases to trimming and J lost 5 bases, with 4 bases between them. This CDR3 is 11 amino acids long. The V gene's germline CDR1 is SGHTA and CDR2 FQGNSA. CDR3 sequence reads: CASSFYETQYF. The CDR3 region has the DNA TGTGCCAGCAGCTTTTATGAGACCCAGTACTTC.

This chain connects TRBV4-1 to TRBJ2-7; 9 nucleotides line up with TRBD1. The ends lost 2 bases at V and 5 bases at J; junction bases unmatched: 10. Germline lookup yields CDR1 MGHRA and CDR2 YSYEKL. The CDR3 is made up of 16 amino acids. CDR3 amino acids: CASSQQGQGYRNEQYF. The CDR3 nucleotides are TGCGCCAGCAGCCAACAGGGACAGGGTTATCGTAACGAGCAGTACTTC.

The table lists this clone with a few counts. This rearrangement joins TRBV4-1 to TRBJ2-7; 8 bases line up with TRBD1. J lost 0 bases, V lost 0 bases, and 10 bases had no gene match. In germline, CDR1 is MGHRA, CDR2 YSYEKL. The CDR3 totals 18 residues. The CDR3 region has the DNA TGCGCCAGCAGCCAAGACCGCTCGGGGACAGGTTTCTCCTACGAGCAGTACTTC. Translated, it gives CASSQDRSGTGFSYEQYF.

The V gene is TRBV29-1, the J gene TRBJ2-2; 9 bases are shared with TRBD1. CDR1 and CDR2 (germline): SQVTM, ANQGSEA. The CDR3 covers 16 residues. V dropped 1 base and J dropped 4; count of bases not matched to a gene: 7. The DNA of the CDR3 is TGCAGCGTTGAAGTGGCCGGGACAGGGCCCACCGGGGAGCTGTTTTTT. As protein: CSVEVAGTGPTGELFF.